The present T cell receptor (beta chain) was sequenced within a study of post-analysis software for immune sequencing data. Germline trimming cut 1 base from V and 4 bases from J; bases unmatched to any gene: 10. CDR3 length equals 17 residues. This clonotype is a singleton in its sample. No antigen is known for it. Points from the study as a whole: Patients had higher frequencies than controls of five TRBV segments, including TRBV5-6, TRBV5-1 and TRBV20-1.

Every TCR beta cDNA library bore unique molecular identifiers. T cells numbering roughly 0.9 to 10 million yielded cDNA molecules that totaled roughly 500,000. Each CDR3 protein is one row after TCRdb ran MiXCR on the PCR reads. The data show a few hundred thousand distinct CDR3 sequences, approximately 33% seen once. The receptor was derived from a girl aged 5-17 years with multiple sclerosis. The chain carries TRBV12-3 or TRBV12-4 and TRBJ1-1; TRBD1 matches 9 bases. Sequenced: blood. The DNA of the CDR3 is TGTGCCAGCAGTTTAGGGGACAGGGTGGGGTTCGGCACTGAAGCTTTCTTT. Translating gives CASSLGDRVGFGTEAFF.